Listed here are 12 T cell receptor beta chains from one sample, sequenced in a study of OX40 agonist ivuxolimab in advanced cancers. Produced via immunoSEQ multiplex PCR; TCRdb's table is partial and in-frame only. This sample has about 83,000 clones; more than 75% occur once, and the top ten carry 0.6% to 0.8%. The specimen was CD4+ or CD8+ T cells sorted from blood, collected in a trial of the OX40 agonist ivuxolimab. These TCRs come from an adult with an advanced solid tumor such as melanoma, head and neck, liver or kidney cancer.

The V and J genes are TRBV5-1 and TRBJ2-1; D unresolved. This CDR3 is 14 amino acids long. V was pared by 1 base and J by 6 bases, with 11 bases between. The germline CDR1 and CDR2 sequences are SGHRS and YFSETQ. DNA for the CDR3: TGCGCCAGCAGCTTGTCTAGAATCGGCAATGAGCAGTTCTTC. Protein sequence: CASSLSRIGNEQFF.

This chain uses TRBV6-6 with TRBJ1-6; D uncertain. There are 15 residues in the CDR3. Germline V gives CDR1 MNHNY, CDR2 SVGAGI (reference sequence). V lost 4 bases to trimming and J lost 6 bases, with 13 bases between them. The CDR3 loop is CASSWGRPTNSPLHF. CDR3 nucleotide sequence: TGTGCCAGCAGTTGGGGTCGTCCGACTAATTCACCCCTCCACTTT.

The chain carries TRBV4-1 and TRBJ1-5, with D perhaps TRBD1 (5 bases). V lost 0 bases and J 3 bases, leaving 9 bases between the germline ends. Germline assignment: CDR1 MGHRA and CDR2 YSYEKL. This CDR3 contains 15 residues. The CDR3 nucleotides read TGCGCCAGCAGCCAAGATGGGGCCCCCAATCAGCCCCAGCATTTT. This sequence encodes CASSQDGAPNQPQHF.

Comments on this clone: The junction shows a germline mismatch at one end, possibly a read error. The J gene is TRBJ2-7, the V gene TRBV5-4, with unresolved D. The CDR3 extends over 12 amino acids. Germline loops: CDR1 SGHNT, CDR2 YYREEE (reference sequence). As DNA, the CDR3 is TGTGCCAGCAGTTTGGTGGGGAACGAGCAGTACTTC. Residues: CASSLVGNEQYF.

The J gene is TRBJ2-5, the V gene TRBV28; tentatively, D is TRBD1 or TRBD2 (6 bases each). This CDR3 is 18 amino acids long. V was shortened by 4 bases and J by 1 base, with 22 bases between the two germline ends. Germline V lookup: CDR1 MDHEN, CDR2 SYDVKM. CDR3 sequence (DNA): TGTGCCAGCAGTTCTAGGTATCCGAGGGGGGAGGCCCAAGAGACCCAGTACTTC. It translates to CASSSRYPRGEAQETQYF.

The V and J genes are TRBV2 and TRBJ1-2, with D unclear. The CDR3 sequence is 14 residues long. Germline assignment: CDR1 SNHLY and CDR2 FYNNEI. V lost 0 bases and J 5 bases, leaving 10 bases between the germline ends. The CDR3 loop reads CASSEAPAPYGYTF. In DNA form, the CDR3 reads TGTGCCAGCAGTGAAGCGCCAGCCCCTTATGGCTACACCTTC.

V is TRBV6-1 and J is TRBJ1-1; weak D call: TRBD1 (5 bases). Germline CDR1 and CDR2: MNHNS and SASEGT. The V and J ends lost 10 bases and 3 bases respectively, with 12 bases between them. The length of the CDR3 is 12 residues. The CDR3 DNA is TGTGCCACCAGGGTCTTCGACACTGAAGCTTTCTTT. It specifies CATRVFDTEAFF.

The rearrangement uses TRBV27 and TRBJ1-6; a possible D gene is TRBD1 (6 bases). Per germline, CDR1 MNHEY and CDR2 SMNVEV (reference sequence). V shed 5 bases and J shed 6 bases, with 17 bases lying between them. There are 16 residues in the CDR3. The CDR3 DNA reads TGTGCCAGCAGTGCGTCAGGGGTGTCGTCTAATTCACCCCTCCACTTT. This sequence encodes CASSASGVSSNSPLHF.

The chain couples TRBV4-3 to TRBJ2-1; TRBD2 agrees at 10 bases. The V segment lost 1 base and the J segment 15 bases; nucleotides outside the gene matches: 6. From germline, CDR1 is LGHNA and CDR2 YSLEER. This CDR3 has 13 residues. The CDR3, as DNA: TGCGCCAGCAGCCAAGTTAGTAGCGGGAGGCGGTTCTTC. The encoded protein is CASSQVSSGRRFF.

The chain joins TRBV9 to TRBJ2-7; TRBD1 matches at 9 bases. From germline, CDR1 is SGDLS and CDR2 YYNGEE. The junction had 4 bases not matched to a gene; V was cut back by 0 bases and J by 3 bases. This CDR3 region has 15 residues. The CDR3 DNA follows: TGTGCCAGCAGCGTAGAGGGACAGGGATTCTACGAGCAGTACTTC. It codes for CASSVEGQGFYEQYF.

The rearrangement links TRBV28 to TRBJ2-2; D remains unclear. The CDR3 contains 15 residues. V was trimmed by 5 bases and J by 4 bases, leaving 14 bases between them. CDR1 MDHEN and CDR2 SYDVKM come from the germline V gene. The CDR3 nucleotides are TGTGCCAGCAGTCGAAGCTCGTATGGCACCGGGGAGCTGTTTTTT. Translated: CASSRSSYGTGELFF.

This chain connects TRBV18 to TRBJ2-5, with no clear D. The ends were cut back, 3 bases at V and 0 bases at J, with 5 bases in the middle. In germline, CDR1 is KGHSH, CDR2 LQKENI. This CDR3 region has 13 residues. The CDR3, as DNA: TGTGCCAGCTCACCGGCGTACCAAGAGACCCAGTACTTC. Protein: CASSPAYQETQYF.